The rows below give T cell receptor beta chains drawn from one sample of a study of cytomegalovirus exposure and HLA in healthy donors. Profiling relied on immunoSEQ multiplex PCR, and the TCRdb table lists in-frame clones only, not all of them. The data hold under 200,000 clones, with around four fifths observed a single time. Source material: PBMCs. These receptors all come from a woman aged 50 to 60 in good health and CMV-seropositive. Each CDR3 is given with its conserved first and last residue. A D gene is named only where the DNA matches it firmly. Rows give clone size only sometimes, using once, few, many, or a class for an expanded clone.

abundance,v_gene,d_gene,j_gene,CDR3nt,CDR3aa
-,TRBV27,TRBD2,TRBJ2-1,TGTGCCAGCAGTTCTCCGGGGGGGCGGCAGTTCTTC,CASSSPGGRQFF
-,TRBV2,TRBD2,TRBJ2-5,TGTGCCAGCAGTGACCCCAACTTCGGACTAGCGGGGGTAGAGACCCAGTACTTC,CASSDPNFGLAGVETQYF
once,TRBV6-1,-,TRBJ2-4,TGTGCCAGCAGTGAGACCGGGGTGGTCAAAAACATTCAGTACTTC,CASSETGVVKNIQYF
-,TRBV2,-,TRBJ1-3,TGTGCCAGCAGTGCGGGGTTTGGCTCTGGAAACACCATATATTTT,CASSAGFGSGNTIYF
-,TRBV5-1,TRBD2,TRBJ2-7,TGCGCCAGCAGCTCACTAGCGGGGGTCGAGCAGTACTTC,CASSSLAGVEQYF
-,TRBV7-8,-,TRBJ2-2,TGTGCCAGCAGCCCCACCCCGCGAATGAACACCGGGGAGCTGTTTTTT,CASSPTPRMNTGELFF
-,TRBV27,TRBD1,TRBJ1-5,TGTGCCAGCAGATCCTCGGACAGGGCAGCTCAGCCCCAGCATTTT,CASRSSDRAAQPQHF
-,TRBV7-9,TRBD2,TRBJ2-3,TGTGCCAGCAGCCGAACTAGCGGGGGGGCCACAGATACGCAGTATTTT,CASSRTSGGATDTQYF
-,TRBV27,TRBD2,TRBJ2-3,TGTGCCAGCAGTTTTATGACTAGCGGGGGGGCAGATACGCAGTATTTT,CASSFMTSGGADTQYF
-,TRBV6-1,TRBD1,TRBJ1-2,TGTGCCAGCAGTGAGGCGGGACAGATAGGCTACACCTTC,CASSEAGQIGYTF
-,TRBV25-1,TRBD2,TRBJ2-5,TGTGCCAGCAGTGACGTGCGGGGGGGCCCTGTGACCCAGTACTTC,CASSDVRGGPVTQYF
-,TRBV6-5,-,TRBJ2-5,TGTGCCAGCTCTTACAGGCAGACCCAGTACTTC,CASSYRQTQYF
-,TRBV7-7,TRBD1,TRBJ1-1,TGTGCTAGCAGCCCCATCCCGGGACAGGGCGGGAATACTGAAGCTTTCTTT,CASSPIPGQGGNTEAFF
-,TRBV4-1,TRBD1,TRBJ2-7,TGCGCCAGCAGCCAAGAGACAGGGGGAATTTCAAACTTC,CASSQETGGISNF
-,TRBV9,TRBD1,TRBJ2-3,TGTGCCGGCAGCGTAGAAAGCGGACAGGTTTACACAGATACGCAGTATTTT,CAGSVESGQVYTDTQYF
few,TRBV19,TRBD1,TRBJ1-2,TGTGCCAGTGGGGGGAAGAGGCGGACAGGGCTTTGGAGGGGCTACACCTTC,CASGGKRRTGLWRGYTF
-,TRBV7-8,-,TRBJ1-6,TGTGCCAGCAGCTTAGAGGTCGGGGGCTATAATTCACCCCTCCACTTT,CASSLEVGGYNSPLHF
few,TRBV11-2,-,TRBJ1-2,TGTGCCAGCAGCTTTGAGAGTTATGGCTACACCTTC,CASSFESYGYTF
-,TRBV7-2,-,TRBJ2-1,TGTGCCAGCAGCTTAAAGATAGGCGGAACCTACAATGAGCAGTTCTTC,CASSLKIGGTYNEQFF
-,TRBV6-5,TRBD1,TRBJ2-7,TGTGCCAGCCGGGACAGGGCCTACGAGCAGTACTTC,CASRDRAYEQYF
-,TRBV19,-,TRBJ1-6,TGTGCCAGTAGTCCGCGCCAGGGTGGAAGCTCCTATAATTCACCCCTCCACTTT,CASSPRQGGSSYNSPLHF
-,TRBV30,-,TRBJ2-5,TGTGCCTGGAGTGCGGGGACTCAAGAGACCCAGTACTTC,CAWSAGTQETQYF
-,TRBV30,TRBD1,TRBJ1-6,TGTGCCTGGATGGACAGGGGGCCACCCCTCCACTTT,CAWMDRGPPLHF
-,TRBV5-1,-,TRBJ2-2,TGCGCCAGCAGCTTGGGACAAATTCAGAAGACCGGGGAGCTGTTTTTT,CASSLGQIQKTGELFF